A single T cell receptor beta chain is shown here with its context. No antigen is known for it. This record belongs to a study of cytomegalovirus exposure and HLA in healthy donors. Germline CDR1 is KGHSH and CDR2 is LQKENI. The trim removed 1 base at V and 4 bases at J, leaving 6 bases unmatched. CDR3 size: 15 residues. Broader study findings: A later analysis revealed that TCR association rates differed between HLA loci, peaking at DRB1 and bottoming out at HLA-C.

The PCR ran on 60 Vbeta and 13 Jbeta primers. Profiling relied on immunoSEQ multiplex PCR, and the TCRdb table lists in-frame clones only, not all of them. The sample lists 120,000 or so clones, about 83% occurring once. The gene calls are TRBV18 and TRBJ2-5, with 7 positions matching TRBD2. The source material was PBMCs. The receptor's source is a man in his thirties or forties in good health and CMV-seronegative. CDR3 nucleotide sequence: TGTGCCAGCTCACCACTAGGGCGGGGGTCAGAGACCCAGTACTTC. Residues: CASSPLGRGSETQYF.